Below, 2 T cell receptor beta chains from the same sample are listed, as sequenced in a study of glioma-infiltrating T cells. TCR alpha and beta CDR3 regions were amplified from RNA using iRepertoire nested multiplex PCR. Via MiXCR, TCRdb re-called the multiplex PCR reads, giving one row per CDR3 protein. The data contain some 130,000 distinct CDR3 sequences, under 25% of them singletons. Input material: glioma tissue, nonneoplastic brain tissue, or PBMCs (not recorded which). The receptors stem from a human donor with low-grade glioma or glioblastoma, undergoing nonglioma brain surgery, or in good health (not recorded which).

This clonotype was observed many times. The rearrangement links TRBV12-3 or TRBV12-4 to TRBJ1-1, with unresolved D. V was clipped by 5 bases and J by 2 bases, with 12 bases between them. This CDR3 has 14 amino acids. DNA for the CDR3: TGTGCCAGCAGTCCTGGACGTCGTAACACTGAAGCTTTCTTT. Residues: CASSPGRRNTEAFF.

A word on this clonotype: Being one base from a much bigger clone, this may be a read error. The chain carries TRBV6-6 and TRBJ1-5; no clear D gene. The germline V gene has CDR1 MNHNY and CDR2 SVGAGI (reference sequence). The CDR3 totals 15 residues. V lost 2 bases and J lost 0, with 8 bases in between. The CDR3 is CASSYGQLSNQPQHF. The DNA of the CDR3 is TGTGCCAGCAGTTACGGGCAACTTAGCAATCAGCCCCAGCATTTT.